The next 31 T cell receptor beta chains were all read from a single sample in a study of T cell responses to AZD1222 COVID-19 vaccine. Data came from immunoSEQ multiplex PCR; TCRdb stores just in-frame clones and leaves some out. This table holds about 130,000 clones, just over 90% found once. Sequenced material: peripheral blood, taken on day 0 of AZD1222 vaccination. The source is an adult in good health.

The chain carries TRBV5-1 and TRBJ1-1; possible D gene TRBD1, 5 bases. CDR1 and CDR2 from the germline V gene are SGHRS and YFSETQ. CDR3 size: 12 residues. The V end was cut by 0 bases, the J end by 6 bases, with 6 bases between. The CDR3 DNA reads TGCGCCAGCAGCTTGGGGGGCCCTGAAGCTTTCTTT. Protein: CASSLGGPEAFF.

V and J are TRBV24-1 and TRBJ1-5, with 10 bases aligning to TRBD1. Trimming removed 5 bases from V and 2 bases from J; junction bases left unmatched: 8. CDR1 and CDR2 from the germline V gene are KGHDR and SFDVKD. The CDR3 consists of 17 residues. The CDR3 loop reads CATSASTGGWGNQPQHF. The CDR3 DNA reads as TGTGCCACCAGTGCCTCGACAGGGGGCTGGGGCAATCAGCCCCAGCATTTT.

The J gene is TRBJ1-5, the V gene TRBV5-8; 7 nucleotides match TRBD1. This CDR3 contains 18 residues. Germline V gives CDR1 SGHTS, CDR2 YDEGEE. V was pared by 4 bases and J by 1 base, with 14 bases of the junction left unmatched. The CDR3 region has the DNA TGTGCCAGCAGCCGCTTACCACAGACAGGGATGAGCAATCAGCCCCAGCATTTT. Translating it yields CASSRLPQTGMSNQPQHF.

The genes are TRBV4-1 and TRBJ2-3; no firm D call. This CDR3 has 13 amino acids. From germline, CDR1 is MGHRA and CDR2 YSYEKL. Trimming took off 3 bases at V and 1 base at J, with 5 bases between the two ends. This CDR3 reads CASSQKGTDTQYF. In nucleotides, the CDR3 is TGCGCCAGCAGCCAGAAGGGCACAGATACGCAGTATTTT.

The V and J genes are TRBV6-5 and TRBJ2-1, with 10 bases identical to TRBD1. This CDR3 is built from 15 residues. Germline V lookup: CDR1 MNHEY, CDR2 SVGAGI. V dropped 4 bases and J dropped 9; count of bases not matched to a gene: 9. Here the CDR3 DNA reads TGTGCCAGCAGTTGGCGGACAGGGGGTAATGGTGAGCAGTTCTTC. Its protein is CASSWRTGGNGEQFF.

The chain couples TRBV28 to TRBJ2-1; D remains unclear. CDR3 length equals 13 residues. CDR1 is MDHEN and CDR2 is SYDVKM in the germline V gene. Trimming removed 4 bases at V and 6 bases at J, with 10 bases between. DNA of the CDR3: TGTGCCAGCAGTTCCCTCCCCACCAATGAGCAGTTCTTC. Protein product: CASSSLPTNEQFF. Based on the CDR3 plus reference TRBV28 and TRBJ2-1, the full variable domain is DVKVTQSSRYLVKRTGEKVFLECVQDMDHENMFWYRQDPGLGLRLIYFSYDVKMKEKGDIPEGYSVSREKKERFSLILESASTNQTSMYLCASSSLPTNEQFFGPGTRLTVL.

DNA for the CDR3: TGTGCCAGCAGCGCCACAGGGGGCATAGGCAATCAGCCCCAGCATTTT. It encodes CASSATGGIGNQPQHF. This chain uses TRBV13 with TRBJ1-5, with TRBD1 identical over 9 bases. With 5 bases clipped from V and 2 bases from J, the junction kept 7 bases outside the gene matches. Germline lookup yields CDR1 PRHDT and CDR2 FYEKMQ (reference sequence). This CDR3 region has 16 residues.

The V and J genes are TRBV15 and TRBJ2-5, with D tentatively TRBD1 or TRBD2 (6 bases each). V was pared by 0 bases and J by 5 bases, with 10 bases between. The CDR3 is 14 residues long. Per germline, CDR1 LNHNV and CDR2 YYDKDF (reference sequence). The CDR3 protein is CATSRDGGRETQYF. The CDR3 region has the DNA TGTGCCACCAGCAGAGATGGGGGGCGGGAGACCCAGTACTTC. Together with reference TRBV15 and TRBJ2-5, the CDR3 gives the full variable domain: DAMVIQNPRYQVTQFGKPVTLSCSQTLNHNVMYWYQQKSSQAPKLLFHYYDKDFNNEADTPDNFQSRRPNTSFCFLDIRSPGLGDTAMYLCATSRDGGRETQYFGPGTRLLVL.

This clone has more than one count but fewer than ten. The rearrangement links TRBV19 to TRBJ1-1; 7 bases line up with TRBD1. This CDR3 is 13 amino acids long. Trimming at V came to 3 bases and at J to 6 bases, leaving 4 bases not matched to a gene. Per the germline V gene, CDR1 is LNHDA and CDR2 is SQIVND (reference sequence). CDR3 in amino acids: CASSMRGQAEAFF. The CDR3 nucleotides are TGTGCCAGTAGTATGAGGGGGCAAGCTGAAGCTTTCTTT.

The J gene is TRBJ2-3, the V gene TRBV5-3; 12 nucleotides agree with TRBD2. TRBV5-3 is recorded as an ORF, its role being uncertain. The CDR3 sequence is 16 residues long. The J segment lost 4 bases and the V segment lost 3 bases, leaving 6 bases of the junction unmatched. The DNA of the CDR3 is TGTGCCAGAAGCTATCTAGCGGGGGGGCAGGCAGATACGCAGTATTTT. Amino acids: CARSYLAGGQADTQYF.

The chain joins TRBV19 to TRBJ2-2; TRBD1 matches at 9 bases. V lost 1 base to trimming and J lost 4 bases; unmatched junction nucleotides: 4. Germline V gene lookup returns CDR1 LNHDA and CDR2 SQIVND (reference sequence). The length of the CDR3 is 16 residues. CDR3 protein: CASSIGRTGATGELFF. Written as DNA, the CDR3 is TGTGCCAGTAGTATAGGGCGGACAGGGGCCACCGGGGAGCTGTTTTTT.

The chain recombines TRBV5-6 with TRBJ2-1, with a possible D match to TRBD2 (6 bases). V dropped 6 bases and J dropped 8 bases, with 27 bases sitting between them. The germline V gene has CDR1 SGHDT and CDR2 YYEEEE. The CDR3 consists of 17 residues. The CDR3 DNA reads as TGTGCCAGCACCCACTGGGTTTTGTGGGAGCGGGCCGATGAGCAGTTCTTC. Encoded protein: CASTHWVLWERADEQFF.

The chain joins TRBV19 to TRBJ1-1, with a weak D call TRBD1 (6 bases). V lost 4 bases and J lost 0, with 21 bases in between. Germline loops: CDR1 LNHDA, CDR2 SQIVND (reference sequence). The CDR3 runs to 18 residues. Written as DNA, the CDR3 is TGTGCCAGTAGTAGGCGAGGACAGACTTCTATACTGAACACTGAAGCTTTCTTT. Its translation: CASSRRGQTSILNTEAFF.

This rearrangement joins TRBV5-1 to TRBJ1-2, with a possible D match to TRBD1 (6 bases). Germline V gene lookup returns CDR1 SGHRS and CDR2 YFSETQ. Between the trimmed V and J ends, which lost 9 bases and 7 bases, there was a span of 25 bases. CDR3 length equals 15 residues. CDR3 in amino acids: CATTHGGRGTSGYTF. CDR3 coding DNA: TGCGCCACCACCCATGGGGGGCGAGGGACGAGTGGCTACACCTTC.

This clone appeared a single time. The gene calls are TRBV7-8 and TRBJ2-1, with 10 bases aligning to TRBD2. V trimming: 1 base; J trimming: 5 bases; junction bases outside the gene matches: 8. Looked up from germline, CDR1 is SGHVS and CDR2 is FQNEAQ. The CDR3 has 17 amino acids. CDR3 coding DNA: TGTGCCAGCAGCTTAGTACAAGCGGGGGGGATACACAATGAGCAGTTCTTC. It translates to CASSLVQAGGIHNEQFF.

The chain has TRBV3-1 (or the pseudogene TRBV3-2) and TRBJ1-2; the D is unclear. The CDR3 runs 16 residues. The V end was cut by 0 bases, the J end by 0 bases, with 11 bases between. The V gene's germline CDR1 is LGHDT and CDR2 YNNKEL (reference sequence). The CDR3: CASSQEGHRANYGYTF. For the CDR3, the DNA is TGTGCCAGCAGCCAAGAGGGCCACAGAGCTAACTATGGCTACACCTTC.

This chain links TRBV7-2 with TRBJ1-2; D remains unclear. Trimming shortened V by 2 bases and J by 8 bases, and 12 bases separated the two germline ends. Germline values: CDR1 SGHTA, CDR2 FQGNSA. The CDR3 is made up of 13 amino acids. The CDR3 DNA follows: TGTGCCAGCAGCTTAATATCGTTGGAAGGCTACACCTTC. Encoded protein: CASSLISLEGYTF.

In this sample, this clone turned up once. The chain combines TRBV11-3 with TRBJ1-2; perhaps TRBD1 as D (6 bases). This CDR3 is built from 16 residues. From germline, CDR1 is SGHNT and CDR2 YENEEA. The V and J ends lost 3 bases and 5 bases respectively, with 19 bases between them. CDR3 sequence: CASSFPPTGLSYGYTF. CDR3 sequence (DNA): TGTGCCAGCAGCTTTCCCCCCACAGGGCTATCTTATGGCTACACCTTC.

The J gene is TRBJ1-4, the V gene TRBV7-9; D might be TRBD1 (6 bases). Per germline, CDR1 SEHNR and CDR2 FQNEAQ (reference sequence). Trimming took off 5 bases at V and 3 bases at J, with 13 bases between the two ends. The length of the CDR3 is 15 residues. This CDR3 is CASSIYRVANEKLFF. CDR3 nucleotide sequence: TGTGCCAGCAGCATATACAGGGTGGCTAATGAAAAACTGTTTTTT.

The chain uses TRBV3-1 (or the pseudogene TRBV3-2) and TRBJ1-1, with D unresolved. Germline-derived CDR1 and CDR2 are LGHDT and YNNKEL (reference sequence). The CDR3 has 11 residues. Trimming pared 2 bases from V and 6 bases from J, leaving 4 bases between. CDR3 coding DNA: TGTGCCAGCAGCCAAACGTCTGAAGCTTTCTTT. Translated, it gives CASSQTSEAFF.

This chain connects TRBV10-3 to TRBJ1-4, with D unclear. Germline V gene sequence: CDR1 ENHRY, CDR2 SYGVKD. The length of the CDR3 is 13 residues. Between the trimmed V and J ends, which lost 4 bases and 3 bases, there was a span of 6 bases. The CDR3 spells CAISAQPNEKLFF. In DNA, the CDR3 is TGTGCCATCAGTGCGCAGCCTAATGAAAAACTGTTTTTT.

This chain links TRBV19 with TRBJ1-2; TRBD1 is a possible D gene (5 bases). Trimming pared 9 bases from V and 3 bases from J, leaving 23 bases between. CDR3 length equals 16 residues. Germline CDR1 and CDR2: LNHDA and SQIVND (reference sequence). The CDR3 coding sequence is TGTGCCAGCCGAACGGGACTTTACTTCGGCGACTATGGCTACACCTTC. This sequence encodes CASRTGLYFGDYGYTF.

The V gene is TRBV4-2, the J gene TRBJ2-3; 10 bases align to TRBD2. The CDR3 has 18 residues. Germline V gene lookup returns CDR1 LGHNA and CDR2 YNFKEQ. Unmatched junction bases numbered 16, after V lost 0 bases and J lost 10 bases. The CDR3 is CASSQDAPAGGHMGAQYF. The CDR3 coding sequence is TGTGCCAGCAGCCAAGATGCCCCAGCGGGGGGGCACATGGGTGCGCAGTATTTT.

This chain uses TRBV7-9 with TRBJ2-5; either TRBD1 or TRBD2 may fit D (5 bases each). The CDR3 length is 15 residues. Germline V gene lookup returns CDR1 SEHNR and CDR2 FQNEAQ (reference sequence). The germline V and J ends were trimmed by 5 bases and 3 bases, with 16 bases remaining between them. The CDR3 region is CASSTGTRNKETQYF. The CDR3 DNA follows: TGTGCCAGCAGCACCGGGACGAGGAATAAAGAGACCCAGTACTTC.

The chain has TRBV30 and TRBJ1-1; D may be TRBD1 (6 bases). CDR3 length equals 12 residues. Germline V gives CDR1 GTSNPN, CDR2 SVGIG (reference sequence). Trimming removed 7 bases at V and 2 bases at J, with 11 bases between. The CDR3 region is CAFDRYNTEAFF. CDR3 sequence (DNA): TGTGCCTTCGACAGGTACAACACTGAAGCTTTCTTT.

J is TRBJ1-1 and V is TRBV4-2; D not certain. Trimming took off 1 base at V and 1 base at J, with 13 bases between the two ends. CDR3 length: 16 residues. Germline CDR1 is LGHNA and CDR2 is YNFKEQ. The CDR3, as DNA: TGTGCCAGCAGCCAAGGCGCTGGCAGATCGAACACTGAAGCTTTCTTT. Translated, it gives CASSQGAGRSNTEAFF.

This clone occurred once. This chain connects TRBV9 to TRBJ2-1; TRBD2 agrees at 8 bases. This CDR3 comprises 16 residues. The junction had 9 bases not matched to a gene; V was cut back by 0 bases and J by 7 bases. Germline V gene sequence: CDR1 SGDLS, CDR2 YYNGEE. CDR3 protein: CASSVGSSGGLNEQFF. The DNA for the CDR3 is TGTGCCAGCAGCGTAGGGTCGAGCGGGGGCCTAAATGAGCAGTTCTTC.

Here the CDR3 DNA reads TGTGCCAGCAGCTTAGGGGGACGTACTGAAGCTTTCTTT. It specifies CASSLGGRTEAFF. This sequence joins TRBV7-2 and TRBJ1-1, with D maybe TRBD1 (5 bases). The CDR3 has 13 amino acids. Germline V gives CDR1 SGHTA, CDR2 FQGNSA. The ends were cut back, 1 base at V and 5 bases at J, with 8 bases in the middle.

The chain carries TRBV19 and TRBJ2-6, with D uncertain. Germline values: CDR1 LNHDA, CDR2 SQIVND (reference sequence). The CDR3 sequence is 15 residues long. V was pared by 5 bases and J by 0 bases, with 8 bases between. CDR3 nucleotide sequence: TGTGCCAGTAGTCCCTGGGGCTCTGGGGCCAACGTCCTGACTTTC. Protein: CASSPWGSGANVLTF. The entire variable domain, with the rest obtained from reference TRBV19 and TRBJ2-6, is as follows: DGGITQSPKYLFRKEGQNVTLSCEQNLNHDAMYWYRQDPGQGLRLIYYSQIVNDFQKGDIAEGYSVSREKKESFPLTVTSAQKNPTAFYLCASSPWGSGANVLTFGAGSRLTVL.

In the case of this clone: At one boundary the junction diverges from the germline segment, which might be a read error. The V and J genes are TRBV28 and TRBJ2-7, with TRBD2 as a possible D gene (7 bases). Germline CDR1 is MDHEN and CDR2 is SYDVKM. The CDR3 is made up of 12 amino acids. CDR3 nucleotide sequence: TGTACCAGCAGAGAAGGGGGGGACGAGCAGTACTTC. It codes for CTSREGGDEQYF.

The J gene is TRBJ1-2, the V gene TRBV5-1, with 8 bases matching TRBD1. CDR1 and CDR2 (germline): SGHRS, YFSETQ. This CDR3 has 14 residues. J gave up 4 bases and V 4 bases, and 6 bases lay outside the gene matches. CDR3 sequence (DNA): TGCGCCAGCAGCGCGGACAGGGTGTTCTATGGCTACACCTTC. It is translated as CASSADRVFYGYTF.